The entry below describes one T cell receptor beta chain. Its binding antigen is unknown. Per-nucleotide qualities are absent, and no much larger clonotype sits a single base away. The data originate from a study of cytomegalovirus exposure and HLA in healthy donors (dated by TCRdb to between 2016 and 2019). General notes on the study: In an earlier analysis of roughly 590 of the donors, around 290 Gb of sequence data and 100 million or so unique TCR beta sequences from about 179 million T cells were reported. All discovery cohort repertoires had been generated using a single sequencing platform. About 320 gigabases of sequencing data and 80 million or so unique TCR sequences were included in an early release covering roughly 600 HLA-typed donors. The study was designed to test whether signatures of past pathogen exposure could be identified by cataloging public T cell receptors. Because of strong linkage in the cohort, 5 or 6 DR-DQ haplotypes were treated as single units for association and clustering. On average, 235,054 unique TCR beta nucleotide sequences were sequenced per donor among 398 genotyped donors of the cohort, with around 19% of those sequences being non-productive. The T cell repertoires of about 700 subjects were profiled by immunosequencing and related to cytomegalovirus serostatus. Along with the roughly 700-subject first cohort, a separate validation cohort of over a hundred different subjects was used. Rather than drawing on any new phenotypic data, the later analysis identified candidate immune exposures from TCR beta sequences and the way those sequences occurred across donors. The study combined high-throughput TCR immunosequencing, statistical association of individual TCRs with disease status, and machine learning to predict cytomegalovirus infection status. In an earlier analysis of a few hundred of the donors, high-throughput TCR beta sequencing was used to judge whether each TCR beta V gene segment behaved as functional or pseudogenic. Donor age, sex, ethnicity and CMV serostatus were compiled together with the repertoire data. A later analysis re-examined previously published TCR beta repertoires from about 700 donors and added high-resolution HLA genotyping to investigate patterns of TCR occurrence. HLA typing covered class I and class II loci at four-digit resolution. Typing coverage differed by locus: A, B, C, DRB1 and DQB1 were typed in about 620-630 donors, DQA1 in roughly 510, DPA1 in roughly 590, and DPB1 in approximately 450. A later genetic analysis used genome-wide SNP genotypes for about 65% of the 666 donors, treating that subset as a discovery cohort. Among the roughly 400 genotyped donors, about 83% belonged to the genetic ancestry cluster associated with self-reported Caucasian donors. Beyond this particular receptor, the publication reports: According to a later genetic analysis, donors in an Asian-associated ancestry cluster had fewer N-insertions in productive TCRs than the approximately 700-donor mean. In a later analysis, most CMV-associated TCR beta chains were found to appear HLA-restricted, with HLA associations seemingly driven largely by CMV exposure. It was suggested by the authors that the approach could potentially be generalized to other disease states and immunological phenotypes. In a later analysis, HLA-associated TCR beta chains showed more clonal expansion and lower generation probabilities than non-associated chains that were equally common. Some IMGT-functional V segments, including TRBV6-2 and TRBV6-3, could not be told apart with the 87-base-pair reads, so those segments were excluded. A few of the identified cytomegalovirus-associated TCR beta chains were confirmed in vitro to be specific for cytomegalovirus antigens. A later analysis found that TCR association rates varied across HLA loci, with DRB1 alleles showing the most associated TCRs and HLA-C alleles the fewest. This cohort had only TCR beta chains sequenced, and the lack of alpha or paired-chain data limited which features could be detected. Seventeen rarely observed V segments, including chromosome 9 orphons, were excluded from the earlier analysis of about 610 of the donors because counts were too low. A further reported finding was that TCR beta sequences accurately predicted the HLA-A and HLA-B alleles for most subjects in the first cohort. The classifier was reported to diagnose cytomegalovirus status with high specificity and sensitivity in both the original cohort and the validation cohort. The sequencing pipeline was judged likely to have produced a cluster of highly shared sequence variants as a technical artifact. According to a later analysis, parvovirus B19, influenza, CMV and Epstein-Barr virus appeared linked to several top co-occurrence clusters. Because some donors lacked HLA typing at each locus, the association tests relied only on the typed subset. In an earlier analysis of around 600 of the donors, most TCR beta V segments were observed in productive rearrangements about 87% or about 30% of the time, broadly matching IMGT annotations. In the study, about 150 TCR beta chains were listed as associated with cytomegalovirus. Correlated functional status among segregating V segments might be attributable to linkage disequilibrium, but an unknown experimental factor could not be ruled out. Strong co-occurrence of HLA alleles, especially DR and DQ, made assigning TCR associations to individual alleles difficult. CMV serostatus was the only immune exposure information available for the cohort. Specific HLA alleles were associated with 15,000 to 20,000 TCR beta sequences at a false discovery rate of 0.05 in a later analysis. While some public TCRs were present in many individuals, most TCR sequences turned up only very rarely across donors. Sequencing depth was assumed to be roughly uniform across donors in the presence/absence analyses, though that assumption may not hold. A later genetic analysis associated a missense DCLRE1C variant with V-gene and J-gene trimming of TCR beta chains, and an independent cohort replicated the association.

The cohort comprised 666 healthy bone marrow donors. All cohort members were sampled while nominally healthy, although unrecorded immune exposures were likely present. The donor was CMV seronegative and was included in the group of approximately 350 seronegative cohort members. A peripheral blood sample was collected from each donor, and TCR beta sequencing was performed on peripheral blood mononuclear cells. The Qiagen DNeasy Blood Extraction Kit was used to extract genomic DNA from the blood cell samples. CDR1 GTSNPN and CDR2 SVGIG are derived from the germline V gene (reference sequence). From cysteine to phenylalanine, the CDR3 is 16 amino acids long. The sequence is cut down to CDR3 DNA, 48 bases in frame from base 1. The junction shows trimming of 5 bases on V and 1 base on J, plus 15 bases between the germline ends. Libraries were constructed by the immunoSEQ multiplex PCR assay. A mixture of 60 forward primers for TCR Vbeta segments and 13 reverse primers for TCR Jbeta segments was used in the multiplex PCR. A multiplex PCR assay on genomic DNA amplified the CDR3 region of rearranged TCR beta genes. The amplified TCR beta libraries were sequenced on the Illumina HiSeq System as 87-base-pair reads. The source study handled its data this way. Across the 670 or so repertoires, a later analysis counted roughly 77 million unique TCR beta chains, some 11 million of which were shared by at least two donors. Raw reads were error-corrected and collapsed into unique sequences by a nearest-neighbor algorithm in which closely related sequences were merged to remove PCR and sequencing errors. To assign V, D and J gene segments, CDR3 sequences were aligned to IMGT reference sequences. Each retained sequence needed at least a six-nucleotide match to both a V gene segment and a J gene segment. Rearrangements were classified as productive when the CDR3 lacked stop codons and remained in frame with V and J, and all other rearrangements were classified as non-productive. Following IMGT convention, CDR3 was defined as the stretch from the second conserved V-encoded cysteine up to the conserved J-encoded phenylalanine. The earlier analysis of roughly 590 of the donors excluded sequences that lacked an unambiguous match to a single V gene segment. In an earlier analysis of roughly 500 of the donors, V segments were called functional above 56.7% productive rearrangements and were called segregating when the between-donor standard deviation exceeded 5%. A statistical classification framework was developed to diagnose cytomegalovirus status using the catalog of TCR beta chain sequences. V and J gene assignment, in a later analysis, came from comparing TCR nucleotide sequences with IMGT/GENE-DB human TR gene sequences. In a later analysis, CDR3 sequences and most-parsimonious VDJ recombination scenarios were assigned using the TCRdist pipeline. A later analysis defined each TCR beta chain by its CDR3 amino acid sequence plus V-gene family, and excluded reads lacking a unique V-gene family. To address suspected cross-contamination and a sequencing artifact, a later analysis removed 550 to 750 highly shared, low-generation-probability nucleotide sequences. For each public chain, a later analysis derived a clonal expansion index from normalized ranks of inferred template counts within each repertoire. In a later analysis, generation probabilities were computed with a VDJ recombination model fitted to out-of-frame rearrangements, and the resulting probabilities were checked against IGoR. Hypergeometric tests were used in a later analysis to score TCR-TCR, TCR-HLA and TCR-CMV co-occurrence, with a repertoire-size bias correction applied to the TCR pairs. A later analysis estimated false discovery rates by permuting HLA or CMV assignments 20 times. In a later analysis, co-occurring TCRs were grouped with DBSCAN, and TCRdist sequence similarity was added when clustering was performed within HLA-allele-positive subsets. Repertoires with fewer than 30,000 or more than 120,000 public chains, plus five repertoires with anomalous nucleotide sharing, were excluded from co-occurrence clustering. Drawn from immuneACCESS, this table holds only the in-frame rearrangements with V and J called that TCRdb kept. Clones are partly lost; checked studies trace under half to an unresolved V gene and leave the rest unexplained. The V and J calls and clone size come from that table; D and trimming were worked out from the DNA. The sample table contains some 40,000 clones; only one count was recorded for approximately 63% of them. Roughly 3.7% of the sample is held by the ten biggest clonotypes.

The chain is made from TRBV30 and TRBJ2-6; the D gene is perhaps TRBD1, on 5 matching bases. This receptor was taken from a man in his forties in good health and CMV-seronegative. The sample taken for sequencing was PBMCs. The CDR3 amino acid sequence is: CAWGAVVGSGANVLTF. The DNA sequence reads TGTGCCTGGGGGGCGGTGGTGGGGTCTGGGGCCAACGTCCTGACTTTC.